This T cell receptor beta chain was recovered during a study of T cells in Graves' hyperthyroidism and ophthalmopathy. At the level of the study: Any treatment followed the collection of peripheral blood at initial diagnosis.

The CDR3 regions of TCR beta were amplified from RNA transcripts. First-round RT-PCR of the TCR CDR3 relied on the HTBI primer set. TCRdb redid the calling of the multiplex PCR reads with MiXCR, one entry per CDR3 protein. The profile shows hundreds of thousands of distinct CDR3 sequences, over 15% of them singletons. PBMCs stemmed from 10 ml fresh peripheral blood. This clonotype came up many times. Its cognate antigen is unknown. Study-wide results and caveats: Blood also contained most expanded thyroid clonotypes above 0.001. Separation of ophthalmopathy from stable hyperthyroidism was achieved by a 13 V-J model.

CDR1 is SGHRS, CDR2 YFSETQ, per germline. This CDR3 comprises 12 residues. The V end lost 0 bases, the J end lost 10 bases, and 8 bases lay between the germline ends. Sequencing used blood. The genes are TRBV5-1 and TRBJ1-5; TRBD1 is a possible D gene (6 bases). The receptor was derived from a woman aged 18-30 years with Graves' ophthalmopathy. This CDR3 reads CASSLEGGPQHF. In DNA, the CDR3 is TGCGCCAGCAGCTTGGAGGGGGGACCCCAGCATTTT. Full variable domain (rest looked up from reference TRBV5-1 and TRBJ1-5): KAGVTQTPRYLIKTRGQQVTLSCSPISGHRSVSWYQQTPGQGLQFLFEYFSETQRNKGNFPGRFSGRQFSNSRSEMNVSTLELGDSALYLCASSLEGGPQHFGDGTRLSIL.